Many counts were recorded for the clone carrying this T cell receptor beta chain. The target antigen is unknown. Amplification of TCR beta CDR3 regions was performed using RNA transcripts as template. The TCR CDR3 was amplified in a first-round RT-PCR using the HTBI primer set. Each CDR3 protein gets one entry after TCRdb re-called the multiplex PCR reads with MiXCR. Of 500,000 to 650,000 distinct CDR3 sequences listed, roughly 15% are singletons. The study defined stable Graves' hyperthyroidism as no ophthalmopathy progression within 18 months. These data originate in a study of T cells in Graves' hyperthyroidism and ophthalmopathy. Study results and caveats: Before onset, ophthalmopathy was predicted by the model a median around 6.5 months earlier. Expanded thyroid clonotypes (above 0.001) were mostly also found in blood.

V lost 2 bases and J lost 0, with 11 bases in between. The V gene's germline CDR1 is MNHNY and CDR2 SVGAGI (reference sequence). The CDR3 totals 15 residues. What was sequenced was blood. This clonotype originated in a woman aged 40-49 years with Graves' hyperthyroidism. This chain joins TRBV6-6 and TRBJ2-7; D is unresolved. In nucleotides, the CDR3 is TGTGCCAGCAGTTACCAACACGGAGCCTCCTACGAGCAGTACTTC. This translates into CASSYQHGASYEQYF.